The rows below give T cell receptor beta chains drawn from one sample of a study of identical twins. MiXCR, run by TCRdb on the 5' RACE reads, gives a single entry per CDR3 protein. The table includes some 500,000 distinct CDR3 sequences, approximately 9.6% detected once. The same specimen was also included in a second study, on yellow fever vaccine responses in identical twins.

Sequenced sample: PBMCs. Every receptor here comes from a woman younger than 30 in good health. Each CDR3 is given with its conserved first and last residue. The D gene is left open where the match is weak. Where a row states a size, it is once, few, many or the class of an expanded clone; other rows omit it.

j_call: TRBJ2-7
d_call: -
clone_size: many
v_call: TRBV13
cdr3_aa: CASSLFRAYEQYF
cdr3_nt: TGTGCCAGCAGCTTATTTAGGGCATACGAGCAGTACTTC

j_call: TRBJ2-7
d_call: -
clone_size: many
v_call: TRBV7-6
cdr3_aa: CASSYTGPVRSEQYF
cdr3_nt: TGTGCCAGCAGTTATACAGGGCCGGTAAGGTCCGAGCAGTACTTC

j_call: TRBJ1-1
d_call: -
clone_size: many
v_call: TRBV7-9
cdr3_aa: CASSSIRTPPGAEAFF
cdr3_nt: TGTGCCAGCAGCTCAATCCGCACTCCGCCGGGGGCTGAAGCTTTCTTT

j_call: TRBJ2-7
d_call: -
clone_size: -
v_call: TRBV27
cdr3_aa: CASGGSSRNYEQYF
cdr3_nt: TGTGCCAGCGGAGGATCCTCCAGGAACTACGAGCAGTACTTC

j_call: TRBJ2-5
d_call: -
clone_size: many
v_call: TRBV3-1
cdr3_aa: CASEPRTQETQYF
cdr3_nt: TGTGCCAGCGAACCACGAACCCAAGAGACCCAGTACTTC

j_call: TRBJ2-1
d_call: -
clone_size: -
v_call: TRBV10-1
cdr3_aa: CASRLSSHQGANMDNEQFF
cdr3_nt: TGCGCCAGCAGACTTTCCTCCCATCAGGGTGCAAACATGGACAATGAGCAGTTCTTC

j_call: TRBJ2-3
d_call: TRBD2
clone_size: -
v_call: TRBV6-4
cdr3_aa: CASSDSTSGSTDTQYF
cdr3_nt: TGTGCCAGCAGTGACTCTACTAGCGGGAGTACAGATACGCAGTATTTT

j_call: TRBJ1-4
d_call: TRBD1
clone_size: many
v_call: TRBV29-1
cdr3_aa: CSVGRGQENEKLFF
cdr3_nt: TGCAGCGTCGGCCGGGGACAGGAGAATGAAAAACTGTTTTTT

j_call: TRBJ2-3
d_call: TRBD2
clone_size: -
v_call: TRBV4-1
cdr3_aa: CASSHSGGSGSTDTQYF
cdr3_nt: TGCGCCAGCAGCCACTCCGGGGGTAGCGGGAGCACAGATACGCAGTATTTT

j_call: TRBJ2-7
d_call: TRBD2
clone_size: -
v_call: TRBV19
cdr3_aa: CATGTSGRLGVEQYF
cdr3_nt: TGTGCCACCGGGACTAGCGGGAGACTAGGAGTCGAGCAGTACTTC

j_call: TRBJ2-1
d_call: TRBD2
clone_size: many
v_call: TRBV4-3
cdr3_aa: CASSQELREGTHNEQFF
cdr3_nt: TGCGCCAGCAGCCAAGAACTCAGGGAGGGGACCCACAATGAGCAGTTCTTC

j_call: TRBJ2-4
d_call: TRBD2
clone_size: -
v_call: TRBV6-2/TRBV6-3
cdr3_aa: CASSWGGNIQYF
cdr3_nt: TGTGCCAGCAGCTGGGGAGGGAACATTCAGTACTTC

j_call: TRBJ2-3
d_call: -
clone_size: few
v_call: TRBV12-3/TRBV12-4
cdr3_aa: CASRSRGGSTDTQYF
cdr3_nt: TGTGCCAGCAGAAGTAGAGGGGGTAGCACAGATACGCAGTATTTT

j_call: TRBJ1-1
d_call: -
clone_size: -
v_call: TRBV7-9
cdr3_aa: CASSSDKLNTEAFF
cdr3_nt: TGTGCCAGCAGCTCAGACAAACTGAACACTGAAGCTTTCTTT

j_call: TRBJ2-3
d_call: TRBD2
clone_size: once
v_call: TRBV11-2
cdr3_aa: CASSLVLAGGGGDTQYF
cdr3_nt: TGTGCCAGCAGCTTAGTCTTAGCGGGAGGGGGGGGAGATACGCAGTATTTT

j_call: TRBJ2-5
d_call: -
clone_size: few
v_call: TRBV28
cdr3_aa: CASKGSGSDRETQYF
cdr3_nt: TGTGCCAGCAAGGGTTCCGGGAGCGATCGGGAGACCCAGTACTTC